The clone carrying this TCR beta chain occurred many times. Its antigen remains unidentified. The lymph nodes were axillary draining lymph nodes from breast cancer patients. Trimming removed 5 bases from V and 2 bases from J, with 9 bases in between. CDR1 is SGHTA, CDR2 FQGNSA, per germline. There are 14 residues in the CDR3. This sample is drawn from a study of breast tumors, draining lymph nodes, adjacent tissues. Via MiXCR, TCRdb re-called the multiplex PCR reads, giving one row per CDR3 protein. The top ten hold just over 1.4% of the sample, which has about 230,000 distinct CDR3 sequences, approximately 30% seen once. Study observations and caveats: Findings are consistent with lymph node origin and intratumoral expansion of most tumor T cells. Tumors had less TCR diversity than lymph nodes, more than nontumor tissue. Tumor and nontumor repertoires were significantly more similar in luminal-like than in basal-like breast cancer. The lymph node origin of tumor T cells was framed as consistent with a hypothesis, not demonstrated.

The chain has TRBV7-2 and TRBJ2-2; D is possibly TRBD1 or TRBD2 (6 bases each). The source is a female donor with breast cancer. Some clones in this sample may be carry-over from other donors' samples. Sequences were obtained from axillary lymph node tissue. The CDR3 region has the DNA TGTGCCAGCAGCGCGGGACATAACACCGGGGAGCTGTTTTTT. It specifies CASSAGHNTGELFF.